Each of the 24 T cell receptor beta chains below was sequenced from the same sample in a study of Ad26.COV2.S vaccination and SARS-CoV-2 variants (dated by TCRdb to 2020 to 2022). Sample treatment or condition, as interpreted from the label and publication: about 20 received Ad26.COV2.S at low or high dose, single or two shots; several received placebo; per-sample allocation not given. Repertoires of vaccine and placebo recipients were sequenced from samples taken on day 63 after the first injection. The method behind the library was the immunoSEQ multiplex PCR assay. TCRdb's version of the immuneACCESS table is confined to in-frame rearrangements and falls short of the full clone set. An unresolved V gene accounts for under half of the shortfall where checked; the remainder is of unknown origin. The sample table holds 300,000 to 350,000 clones, of which 88% were seen once. Around 6.4% of the sample lies in the top ten.

The sample was peripheral blood, taken in a trial of Ad26.COV2.S vaccine versus placebo. Receptors were obtained from a person between 18 and 65 years old who received the Ad26.COV2.S COVID-19 vaccine or a placebo.

J is TRBJ1-2 and V is TRBV13; 9 bases map to TRBD1. This CDR3 spans 14 amino acids. Germline V CDR1 and CDR2: PRHDT, FYEKMQ (reference sequence). J was trimmed by 8 bases and V by 5 bases; bases with no gene match: 9. The CDR3 spells CASSTGQGLGGYTF. The CDR3 nucleotides are TGTGCCAGCAGCACGGGACAGGGACTCGGGGGCTACACCTTC.

The chain recombines TRBV4-3 with TRBJ1-6; D gene uncertain. V was clipped by 4 bases and J by 10 bases, with 14 bases between them. Germline assignment: CDR1 LGHNA and CDR2 YSLEER. The CDR3 contains 14 residues. The CDR3 bases are TGCGCCAGCAGCCCAAATGGTGCCGTCTCACCCCTCCACTTT. It specifies CASSPNGAVSPLHF.

The V and J genes are TRBV6-5 and TRBJ2-2; TRBD1 might be the D (5 bases). The CDR3 extends over 14 amino acids. V lost 7 bases to trimming and J lost 5 bases, with 14 bases between them. Germline CDR1 MNHEY, CDR2 SVGAGI. The CDR3 loop reads CASNWGASTGELFF. The DNA of the CDR3 is TGTGCCAGCAACTGGGGCGCGAGTACCGGGGAGCTGTTTTTT.

The chain employs TRBV7-9 and TRBJ1-1; D remains ambiguous. The germline V gene encodes CDR1 SEHNR and CDR2 FQNEAQ (reference sequence). The germline V and J ends were trimmed by 1 base and 0 bases, with 6 bases remaining between them. The CDR3 is made up of 14 amino acids. The CDR3 DNA is TGTGCCAGCAGCTTAGATGCTGTGAACACTGAAGCTTTCTTT. Encoded protein: CASSLDAVNTEAFF.

The chain is built from TRBV27 and TRBJ2-3; TRBD1 aligns across 10 bases. V gave up 2 bases and J gave up 3 bases; unmatched junction bases: 11. The germline CDR1 and CDR2 sequences are MNHEY and SMNVEV (reference sequence). The CDR3 is made up of 18 amino acids. The CDR3 here is CASSLNPWDRGRTDTQYF. The DNA for the CDR3 is TGTGCCAGCAGTTTAAACCCCTGGGACAGGGGTCGTACAGATACGCAGTATTTT.

This chain links TRBV2 with TRBJ1-1; D may be TRBD1 (6 bases). This CDR3 region has 12 residues. Germline V gene data show CDR1 as SNHLY and CDR2 as FYNNEI. V shed 7 bases and J shed 3 bases, with 9 bases lying between them. Here the CDR3 reads CASNHRDTEAFF. The CDR3 nucleotides read TGTGCCAGCAATCACAGGGACACTGAAGCTTTCTTT.

The chain recombines TRBV11-2 with TRBJ1-1, with D hard to call. The V end lost 8 bases, the J end lost 5 bases, and 21 bases lay between the germline ends. This CDR3 spans 15 amino acids. Germline assignment: CDR1 SGHAT and CDR2 FQNNGV. CDR3 region: CASRPPKGVVTEAFF. The CDR3 coding sequence is TGTGCCAGCCGGCCACCGAAGGGAGTGGTGACTGAAGCTTTCTTT.

The chain carries TRBV12-3 or TRBV12-4 and TRBJ1-5; perhaps TRBD1 as D (5 bases). Trimming took 6 bases from V and 9 from J, leaving 12 bases between them. The CDR3 runs 12 residues. CDR3 loop: CASSTGLLPQHF. The CDR3, as DNA: TGTGCCAGCAGCACGGGACTTCTGCCCCAGCATTTT.

The V call is TRBV7-7, the J call TRBJ2-2; no firm D call. CDR3 length equals 15 residues. Trimming took 7 bases from V and 6 from J, leaving 18 bases between them. The V gene's germline CDR1 is SSHAT and CDR2 FNYEAQ (reference sequence). The CDR3 DNA sequence: TGTGCCAGCAAAGTGGGGTCCGATCCTGCCGGGGAGCTGTTTTTT. Translating gives CASKVGSDPAGELFF. Drawing the rest from reference TRBV7-7 and TRBJ2-2, the complete variable domain is GAGVSQSPRYKVTKRGQDVTLRCDPISSHATLYWYQQALGQGPEFLTYFNYEAQPDKSGLPSDRFSAERPEGSISTLTIQRTEQRDSAMYRCASKVGSDPAGELFFGEGSRLTVL.

This chain uses TRBV5-4 with TRBJ1-2; D may be TRBD1 (6 bases). Germline CDR1 and CDR2: SGHNT and YYREEE (reference sequence). V gave up 0 bases and J gave up 7 bases, with 19 bases separating them. There are 16 residues in the CDR3. CDR3 nucleotides: TGTGCCAGCAGCTTGGCCAACAGGGCCCTGGATGGTGGCTACACCTTC. Translation: CASSLANRALDGGYTF. The whole variable domain, filled in from reference TRBV5-4 and TRBJ1-2, reads ETGVTQSPTHLIKTRGQQVTLRCSSQSGHNTVSWYQQALGQGPQFIFQYYREEENGRGNFPPRFSGLQFPNYSSELNVNALELDDSALYLCASSLANRALDGGYTFGSGTRLTVV.

The chain employs TRBV4-3 and TRBJ2-6; D tentatively fits TRBD1 or TRBD2 (5 bases each). V was clipped by 1 base and J by 1 base, with 8 bases between them. This CDR3 region has 16 residues. Per the germline V gene, CDR1 is LGHNA and CDR2 is YSLEER. For the CDR3, the DNA is TGCGCCAGCAGCCAAGGATGGGGGTCTGGGGCCAACGTCCTGACTTTC. Translating gives CASSQGWGSGANVLTF.

CDR3 amino acids: CASSLAAGNQETQYF. In DNA, the CDR3 is TGTGCCAGCAGCTTGGCAGCAGGTAACCAAGAGACCCAGTACTTC. V is TRBV5-4 and J is TRBJ2-5; D uncertain. Between the trimmed V and J ends, which lost 0 bases and 0 bases, there was a span of 9 bases. The CDR3 sequence is 15 residues long. Germline CDR1 is SGHNT and CDR2 is YYREEE (reference sequence).

This chain's CDR3 is CATSASGTGLYNEQFF. CDR3 sequence (DNA): TGTGCCACCAGTGCTTCCGGGACAGGGCTTTACAATGAGCAGTTCTTC. The chain has TRBV24-1 and TRBJ2-1; TRBD1 aligns across 9 bases. The CDR3 has 16 amino acids. Germline loops: CDR1 KGHDR, CDR2 SFDVKD. With 5 bases clipped from V and 4 bases from J, the junction kept 8 bases outside the gene matches.

The chain employs TRBV4-2 and TRBJ2-3, with D unresolved. The CDR3 runs 13 residues. From germline, CDR1 is LGHNA and CDR2 YNFKEQ. Trimming took 1 base from V and 2 from J, leaving 4 bases between them. The CDR3, as DNA: TGTGCCAGCAGCCAAGGACTCACAGATACGCAGTATTTT. Encoded protein: CASSQGLTDTQYF.

The chain links TRBV3-1 (or the pseudogene TRBV3-2) to TRBJ2-1; 9 nucleotides agree with TRBD2. Per germline, CDR1 LGHDT and CDR2 YNNKEL (reference sequence). The V gene end was trimmed by 4 bases and the J gene end by 4 bases; junction bases not matched to a gene: 23. The CDR3 contains 21 residues. CDR3 sequence reads: CASSPRILTLASGRSYNEQFF. The CDR3, as DNA: TGTGCCAGCAGCCCGCGAATACTGACCCTGGCGAGCGGGAGGTCGTACAATGAGCAGTTCTTC.

The J gene is TRBJ2-7, the V gene TRBV28; D may be TRBD2 (6 bases). This CDR3 has 14 residues. The ends were cut back, 1 base at V and 4 bases at J, with 11 bases in the middle. Germline V gene sequence: CDR1 MDHEN, CDR2 SYDVKM. CDR3 nucleotides: TGTGCCAGCAGTTTATCGGGGGAGTTATACGAGCAGTACTTC. Its protein product is CASSLSGELYEQYF.

The chain has TRBV27 and TRBJ1-1, with D unclear. The V end lost 2 bases, the J end lost 5 bases, and 15 bases lay between the germline ends. From germline, CDR1 is MNHEY and CDR2 SMNVEV (reference sequence). This CDR3 has 15 amino acids. CDR3 protein: CASSLRVERETEAFF. Written as DNA, the CDR3 is TGTGCCAGCAGTTTACGAGTGGAACGGGAGACTGAAGCTTTCTTT.

The chain uses TRBV3-1 (or the pseudogene TRBV3-2) and TRBJ1-4; possible D gene TRBD1, 5 bases. Germline CDR1 is LGHDT and CDR2 is YNNKEL (reference sequence). The germline V and J ends were trimmed by 1 base and 7 bases, with 19 bases remaining between them. This CDR3 region has 17 residues. CDR3 coding DNA: TGTGCCAGCAGCCAAGGGGTTTCGGGGGGGTATGGTGAAAAACTGTTTTTT. Protein sequence: CASSQGVSGGYGEKLFF.

The V and J genes are TRBV7-9 and TRBJ1-5; 7 nucleotides line up with TRBD1. The CDR3 totals 15 residues. The germline V gene has CDR1 SEHNR and CDR2 FQNEAQ (reference sequence). Losses at the gene ends were 5 bases for V and 5 bases for J; bases not matched to a gene: 9. The CDR3 sequence: CASSPEGRGDQPQHF. Written as DNA, the CDR3 is TGTGCCAGCAGCCCAGAGGGCAGGGGGGATCAGCCCCAGCATTTT.

The chain uses TRBV5-4 and TRBJ1-2; D might be TRBD1 (6 bases). V gave up 0 bases and J gave up 0 bases, with 12 bases separating them. Germline loops: CDR1 SGHNT, CDR2 YYREEE (reference sequence). CDR3 length equals 16 residues. For the CDR3, the DNA is TGTGCCAGCAGCTTGGGGGGGGGCCCCGCTAACTATGGCTACACCTTC. Its translation: CASSLGGGPANYGYTF. The full variable domain, its missing parts supplied by reference TRBV5-4 and TRBJ1-2, is ETGVTQSPTHLIKTRGQQVTLRCSSQSGHNTVSWYQQALGQGPQFIFQYYREEENGRGNFPPRFSGLQFPNYSSELNVNALELDDSALYLCASSLGGGPANYGYTFGSGTRLTVV.

CDR3 nucleotide sequence: TGCGCCAGCAGCCAAGAGGCACAGAGCTCCTACGAGCAGTACTTC. This sequence encodes CASSQEAQSSYEQYF. V gene TRBV4-3 combines with J gene TRBJ2-7; D remains ambiguous. The V end was cut by 0 bases, the J end by 0 bases, with 9 bases between. This CDR3 has 15 amino acids. Germline assignment: CDR1 LGHNA and CDR2 YSLEER.

V gene TRBV10-3 combines with J gene TRBJ1-3; 7 bases are shared with TRBD1. Trimming removed 3 bases from V and 3 bases from J; junction bases left unmatched: 2. CDR1 and CDR2 (germline): ENHRY, SYGVKD. CDR3 size: 14 residues. This CDR3 is CAISDRQGGNTIYF. The CDR3 coding sequence is TGTGCCATCAGTGATCGACAGGGTGGAAACACCATATATTTT.

This clone has a handful of counts. This sequence joins TRBV4-1 and TRBJ2-1; D is perhaps TRBD2 (7 bases). Germline values: CDR1 MGHRA, CDR2 YSYEKL. This CDR3 comprises 18 residues. The V gene lost 4 bases and the J gene lost 2 bases, with 21 bases spanning the gap. CDR3 coding DNA: TGCGCCAGCAGCCGATACGGACAGCGGGACGGGGCCTACAATGAGCAGTTCTTC. Translated: CASSRYGQRDGAYNEQFF.

The V and J genes are TRBV7-3 and TRBJ1-4; unclear D gene. Germline V gives CDR1 SGHTA, CDR2 FQGTGA. The ends were cut back, 0 bases at V and 6 bases at J, with 5 bases in the middle. This CDR3 is built from 13 residues. The CDR3 DNA is TGTGCCAGCAGCTTAACCGCCCATGAAAAACTGTTTTTT. Amino acid sequence: CASSLTAHEKLFF.